This paragraph reports one TCR beta chain. The data are from a study of cytomegalovirus exposure and HLA in healthy donors. Trimming cost V 5 bases and J 1 base; bases outside gene matches: 3. The germline CDR1 and CDR2 sequences are KGHSH and LQKENI. The CDR3 totals 15 residues. Primers: 60 Vbeta forward and 13 Jbeta reverse. Repertoires were generated with immunoSEQ multiplex PCR, while TCRdb's copy carries only in-frame clones and drops some. The sample gives fewer than 200,000 clones, around 76% of which show up once; around 2.1% is in the top ten. Sequencing used PBMCs. The chain couples TRBV18 to TRBJ1-5, with 9 bases identical to TRBD1. This clonotype was obtained from a female donor in good health and CMV-seronegative. The CDR3 DNA is TGTGCCAGCTCATCCGGGACAGGGAGCAATCAGCCCCAGCATTTT. Encoded protein: CASSSGTGSNQPQHF.